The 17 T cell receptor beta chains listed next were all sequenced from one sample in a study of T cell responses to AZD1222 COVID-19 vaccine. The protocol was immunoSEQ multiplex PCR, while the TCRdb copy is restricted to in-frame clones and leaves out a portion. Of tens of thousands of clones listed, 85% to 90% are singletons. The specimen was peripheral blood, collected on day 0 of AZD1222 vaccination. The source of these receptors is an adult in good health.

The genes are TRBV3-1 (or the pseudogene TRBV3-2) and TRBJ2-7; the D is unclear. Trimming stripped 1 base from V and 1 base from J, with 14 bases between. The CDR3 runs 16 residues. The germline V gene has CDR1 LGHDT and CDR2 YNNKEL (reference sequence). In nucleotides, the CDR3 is TGTGCCAGCAGCCAAGTGGTCAGGACGTCATCCTACGAGCAGTACTTC. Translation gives CASSQVVRTSSYEQYF.

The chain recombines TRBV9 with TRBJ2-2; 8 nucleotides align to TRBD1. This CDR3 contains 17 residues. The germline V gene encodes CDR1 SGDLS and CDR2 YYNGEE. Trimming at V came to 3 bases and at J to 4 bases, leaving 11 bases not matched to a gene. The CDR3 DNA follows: TGTGCCAGCAGCGCCTCTACGACAGGGGTCTTCACCGGGGAGCTGTTTTTT. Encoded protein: CASSASTTGVFTGELFF.

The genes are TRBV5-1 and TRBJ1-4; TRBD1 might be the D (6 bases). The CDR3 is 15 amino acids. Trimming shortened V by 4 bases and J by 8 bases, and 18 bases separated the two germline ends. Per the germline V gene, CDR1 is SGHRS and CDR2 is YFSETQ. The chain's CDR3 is CASSLGAGAREKLFF. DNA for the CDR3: TGCGCCAGCAGCCTTGGGGCAGGGGCTAGAGAAAAACTGTTTTTT.

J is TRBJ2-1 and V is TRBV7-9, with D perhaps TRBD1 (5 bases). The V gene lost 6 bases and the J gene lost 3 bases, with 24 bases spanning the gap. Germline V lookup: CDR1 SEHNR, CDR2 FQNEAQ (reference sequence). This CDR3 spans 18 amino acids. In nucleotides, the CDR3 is TGTGCCAGCAGGGGGCCGCGTAAGGCGCAGAAAATCTACAATGAGCAGTTCTTC. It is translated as CASRGPRKAQKIYNEQFF.

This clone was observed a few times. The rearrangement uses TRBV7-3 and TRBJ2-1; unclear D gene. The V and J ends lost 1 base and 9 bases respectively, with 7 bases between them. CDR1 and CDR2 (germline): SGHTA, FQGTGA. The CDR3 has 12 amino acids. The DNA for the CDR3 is TGTGCCAGCAGCTTAATGTCTACTGAGCAGTTCTTC. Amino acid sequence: CASSLMSTEQFF.

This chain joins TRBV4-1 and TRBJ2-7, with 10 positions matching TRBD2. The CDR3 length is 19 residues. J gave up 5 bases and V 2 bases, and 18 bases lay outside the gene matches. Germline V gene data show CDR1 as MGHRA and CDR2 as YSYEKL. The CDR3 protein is CASSQLKGLAEGFGNEQYF. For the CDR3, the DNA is TGCGCCAGCAGCCAATTAAAAGGACTAGCGGAGGGGTTTGGTAACGAGCAGTACTTC.

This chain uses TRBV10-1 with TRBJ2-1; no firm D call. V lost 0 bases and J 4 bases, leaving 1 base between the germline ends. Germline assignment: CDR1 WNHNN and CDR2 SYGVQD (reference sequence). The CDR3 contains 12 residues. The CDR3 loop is CASSESYNEQFF. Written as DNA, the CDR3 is TGCGCCAGCAGTGAGTCTTACAATGAGCAGTTCTTC.

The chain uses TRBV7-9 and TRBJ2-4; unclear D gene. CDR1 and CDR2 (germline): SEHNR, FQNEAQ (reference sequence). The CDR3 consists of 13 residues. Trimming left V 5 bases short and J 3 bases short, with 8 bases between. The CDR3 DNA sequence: TGTGCCAGCAGCCCGTATGACAAAAACATTCAGTACTTC. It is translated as CASSPYDKNIQYF.

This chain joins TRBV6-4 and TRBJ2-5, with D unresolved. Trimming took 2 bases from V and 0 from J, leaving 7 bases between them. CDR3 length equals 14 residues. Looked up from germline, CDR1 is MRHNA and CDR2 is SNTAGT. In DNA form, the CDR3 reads TGTGCCAGCAGTGACCCTGGGTACCAAGAGACCCAGTACTTC. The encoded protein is CASSDPGYQETQYF.

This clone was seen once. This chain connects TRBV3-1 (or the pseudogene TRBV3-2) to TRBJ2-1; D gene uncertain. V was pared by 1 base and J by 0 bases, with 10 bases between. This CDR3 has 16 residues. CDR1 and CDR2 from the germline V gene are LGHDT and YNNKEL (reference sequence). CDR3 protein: CASSQVFSASYNEQFF. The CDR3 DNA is TGTGCCAGCAGCCAAGTTTTCTCCGCCTCCTACAATGAGCAGTTCTTC.

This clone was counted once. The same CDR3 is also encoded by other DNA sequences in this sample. In DNA form, the CDR3 reads TGCAGTGCAAGATGGGAGACCCAGTACTTC. Encoded protein: CSARWETQYF. This rearrangement joins TRBV20-1 to TRBJ2-5; D not resolved. CDR1 and CDR2 (germline): DFQATT, SNEGSKA (reference sequence). V dropped 6 bases and J dropped 5 bases, with 7 bases sitting between them. The length of the CDR3 is 10 residues.

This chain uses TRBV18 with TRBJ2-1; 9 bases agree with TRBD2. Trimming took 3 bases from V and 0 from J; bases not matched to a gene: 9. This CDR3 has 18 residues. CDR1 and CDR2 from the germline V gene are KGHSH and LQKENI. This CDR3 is CASSPTYISGSSYNEQFF. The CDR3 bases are TGTGCCAGCTCACCTACGTACATTAGCGGGAGCTCCTACAATGAGCAGTTCTTC.

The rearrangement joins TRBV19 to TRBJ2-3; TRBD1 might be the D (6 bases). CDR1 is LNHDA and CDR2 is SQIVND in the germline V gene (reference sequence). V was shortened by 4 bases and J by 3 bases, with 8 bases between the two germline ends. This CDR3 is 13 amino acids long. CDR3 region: CASSTQGTDTQYF. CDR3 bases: TGTGCCAGTAGTACCCAGGGGACAGATACGCAGTATTTT. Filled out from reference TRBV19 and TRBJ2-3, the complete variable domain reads DGGITQSPKYLFRKEGQNVTLSCEQNLNHDAMYWYRQDPGQGLRLIYYSQIVNDFQKGDIAEGYSVSREKKESFPLTVTSAQKNPTAFYLCASSTQGTDTQYFGPGTRLTVL.

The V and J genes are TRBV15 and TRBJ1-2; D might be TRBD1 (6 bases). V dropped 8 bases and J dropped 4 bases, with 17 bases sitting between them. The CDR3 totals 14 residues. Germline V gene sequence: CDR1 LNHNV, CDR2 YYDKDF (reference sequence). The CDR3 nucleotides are TGTGCCACCTCCGGGACAAGATTTCTCTATGGCTACACCTTC. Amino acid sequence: CATSGTRFLYGYTF.

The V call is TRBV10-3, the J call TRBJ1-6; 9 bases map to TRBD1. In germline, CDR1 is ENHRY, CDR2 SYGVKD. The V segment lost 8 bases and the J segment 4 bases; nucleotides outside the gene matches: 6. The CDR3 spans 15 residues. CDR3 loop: CAIGGQGSYNSPLHF. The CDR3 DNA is TGTGCCATCGGGGGACAGGGAAGTTATAATTCACCCCTCCACTTT.

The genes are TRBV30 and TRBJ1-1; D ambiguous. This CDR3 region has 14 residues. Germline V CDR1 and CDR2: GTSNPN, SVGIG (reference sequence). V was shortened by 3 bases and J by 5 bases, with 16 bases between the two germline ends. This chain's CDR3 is CAWSHDRIATEAFF. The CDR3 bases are TGTGCCTGGAGCCATGACCGAATAGCTACTGAAGCTTTCTTT.

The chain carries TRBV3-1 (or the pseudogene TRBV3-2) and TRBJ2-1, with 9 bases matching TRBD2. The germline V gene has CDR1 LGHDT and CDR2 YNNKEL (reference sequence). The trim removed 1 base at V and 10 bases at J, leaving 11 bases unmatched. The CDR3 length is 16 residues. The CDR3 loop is CASSQGLAGDPMEQFF. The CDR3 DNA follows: TGTGCCAGCAGCCAAGGATTAGCGGGAGACCCAATGGAGCAGTTCTTC.